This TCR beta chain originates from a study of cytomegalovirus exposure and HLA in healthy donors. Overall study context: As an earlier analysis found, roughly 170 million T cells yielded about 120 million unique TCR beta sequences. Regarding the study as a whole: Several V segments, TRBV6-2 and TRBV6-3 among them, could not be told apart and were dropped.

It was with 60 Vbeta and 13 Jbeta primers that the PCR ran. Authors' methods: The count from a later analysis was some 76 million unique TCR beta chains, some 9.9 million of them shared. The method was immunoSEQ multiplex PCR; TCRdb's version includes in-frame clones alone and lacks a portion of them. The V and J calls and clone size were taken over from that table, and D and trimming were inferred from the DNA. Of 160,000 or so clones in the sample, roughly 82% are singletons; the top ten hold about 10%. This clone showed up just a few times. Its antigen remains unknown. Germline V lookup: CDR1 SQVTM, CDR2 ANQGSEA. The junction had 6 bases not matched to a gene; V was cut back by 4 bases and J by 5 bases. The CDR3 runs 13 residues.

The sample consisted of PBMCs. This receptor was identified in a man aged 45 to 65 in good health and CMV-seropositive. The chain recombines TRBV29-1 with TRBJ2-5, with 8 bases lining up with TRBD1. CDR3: CSVVWTGRETQYF. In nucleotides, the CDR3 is TGCAGCGTTGTTTGGACAGGGCGGGAGACCCAGTACTTC.